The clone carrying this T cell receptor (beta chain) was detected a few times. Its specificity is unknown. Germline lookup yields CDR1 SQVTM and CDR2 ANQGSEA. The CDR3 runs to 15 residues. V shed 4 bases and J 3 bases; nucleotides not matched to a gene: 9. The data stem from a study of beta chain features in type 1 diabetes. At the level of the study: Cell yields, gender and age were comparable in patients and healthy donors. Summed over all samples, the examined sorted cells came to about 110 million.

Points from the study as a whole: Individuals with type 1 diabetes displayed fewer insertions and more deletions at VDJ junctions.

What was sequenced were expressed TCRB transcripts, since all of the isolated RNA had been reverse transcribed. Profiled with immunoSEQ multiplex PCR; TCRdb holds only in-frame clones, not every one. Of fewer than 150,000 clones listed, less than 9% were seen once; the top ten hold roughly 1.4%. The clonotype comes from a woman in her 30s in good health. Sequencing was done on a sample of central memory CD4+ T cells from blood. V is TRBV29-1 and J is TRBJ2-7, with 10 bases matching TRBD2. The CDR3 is CSVGPSGSHSYEQYF. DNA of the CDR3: TGCAGCGTTGGGCCTAGCGGGAGCCATAGCTACGAGCAGTACTTC.